Following are 24 T cell receptor beta chains from one sample sequenced in a study of early T cells in non-severe SARS-CoV-2 infection (dated by TCRdb to about 2021). Receptors were amplified or captured by 5' RACE. TCRdb lists the instrument as NextSeq 500. In TCRdb, the public reads were trimmed at Q25 with fastp and aligned with MiXCR, with productive beta chains retained. Each record represents a unique CDR3 protein, reported with the most common genes and DNA among its rows. For this sample there are 90,000 to 130,000 distinct CDR3 sequences; around 10% appear just once. 3% to 3.5% of the sample is held by the ten biggest clonotypes. Sequencing was carried out using whole blood. The receptors were sampled from an adult who was a healthcare worker with PCR-confirmed SARS-CoV-2 infection or an uninfected control (not recorded which).

This clonotype was seen a single time. The chain uses TRBV9 and TRBJ2-2; D is ambiguous. Germline CDR1 and CDR2: SGDLS and YYNGEE. This CDR3 comprises 13 residues. The V gene lost 0 bases and the J gene lost 8 bases, with 8 bases spanning the gap. CDR3 loop: CASSVAVAGELFF. CDR3 in DNA: TGTGCCAGCAGCGTAGCGGTGGCAGGGGAGCTGTTTTTT.

This clonotype was recorded at least ten times. The chain carries TRBV10-2 and TRBJ2-1; no definite D call. In germline, CDR1 is WSHSY, CDR2 SAAADI. The CDR3 length is 15 residues. Trimming took 3 bases from V and 6 from J, leaving 15 bases between them. CDR3 nucleotide sequence: TGCGCCAGCAGTGACCTGTCCAGATTGATCAATGAGCAGTTCTTC. Translation: CASSDLSRLINEQFF.

Concerning this clonotype: The junction does not match germline at one end; this may be a read error. CDR3 residues: CARSSGVDSNEQFF. The DNA for the CDR3 is TGTGCCCGCAGCTCCGGGGTGGACTCCAATGAGCAGTTCTTC. The rearrangement links TRBV7-9 to TRBJ2-1; weak D call: TRBD2 (5 bases). Germline assignment: CDR1 SEHNR and CDR2 FQNEAQ (reference sequence). This CDR3 is 14 amino acids long.

This clonotype was found many times. V and J are TRBV11-2 and TRBJ2-7, with 7 bases lining up with TRBD1. V was clipped by 5 bases and J by 2 bases; unmatched bases: 6. This CDR3 region has 14 residues. CDR1 is SGHAT and CDR2 is FQNNGV in the germline V gene. The CDR3 DNA reads TGTGCCAGCAGCCCGACGGACAGGACCTACGAGCAGTACTTC. It is translated as CASSPTDRTYEQYF. Complete variable domain (other parts from reference TRBV11-2 and TRBJ2-7): EAGVAQSPRYKIIEKRQSVAFWCNPISGHATLYWYQQILGQGPKLLIQFQNNGVVDDSQLPKDRFSAERLKGVDSTLKIQPAKLEDSAVYLCASSPTDRTYEQYFGPGTRLTVT.

This clonotype was detected a few times. At one end the junction does not follow the germline gene, possibly because of a read error. The chain employs TRBV7-7 and TRBJ2-2; D is undetermined. CDR1 is SSHAT and CDR2 is FNYEAQ in the germline V gene (reference sequence). The CDR3 is 13 residues long. The DNA of the CDR3 is TGTGCTAGCAGCCCTGTGAGCACCGGGGAGCTGTTTTTT. Amino acid sequence: CASSPVSTGELFF.

This clonotype was observed a few times. The chain carries TRBV21-1 and TRBJ1-2; the table's D gene call, TRBD1, was not cross checked with the DNA. TRBV21-1 represents a pseudogene. CDR3 length equals 16 residues. CDR3 protein: CASSIRTAPFDYGYTF. The CDR3 DNA sequence: TGTGCCAGCAGCATACGGACGGCCCCCTTTGACTATGGCTACACCTTC.

The table lists this clonotype with many counts. The chain employs TRBV11-3 and TRBJ2-1; TRBD2 matches 9 bases. Germline trimming cut 3 bases from V and 1 base from J; bases unmatched to any gene: 10. This CDR3 region has 18 residues. The germline CDR1 and CDR2 sequences are SGHNT and YENEEA. The CDR3 DNA is TGTGCCAGCAGCTTTGAATTTAGCGGGGGATTGTCCTACAATGAGCAGTTCTTC. It yields the protein CASSFEFSGGLSYNEQFF.

The chain is built from TRBV12-3 or TRBV12-4 and TRBJ2-7; no clear D gene. The CDR3 contains 13 residues. The ends were cut back, 6 bases at V and 5 bases at J, with 14 bases in the middle. This CDR3 is CASRVAELHEQYF. Written as DNA, the CDR3 is TGTGCCAGCAGGGTTGCGGAACTCCACGAGCAGTACTTC.

This clonotype was found many times. J is TRBJ2-5 and V is TRBV25-1; D is unclear. Trimming shortened V by 3 bases and J by 5 bases, and 13 bases separated the two germline ends. CDR1 and CDR2 (germline): MGHDK, SYGVNS. CDR3 length equals 14 residues. For the CDR3, the DNA is TGTGCCAGCAGTGATGGTGGGGTGTCGGAGACCCAGTACTTC. As protein: CASSDGGVSETQYF.

CDR3 nucleotide sequence: TGCGCCAGCAGCTGGGGCTTCTCCTACGAGCAGTACTTC. As protein: CASSWGFSYEQYF. The V call is TRBV5-1, the J call TRBJ2-7; TRBD1 is a possible D gene (5 bases). Germline CDR1 is SGHRS and CDR2 is YFSETQ. CDR3 size: 13 residues. Trimming shortened V by 3 bases and J by 0 bases, and 7 bases separated the two germline ends.

This chain connects TRBV3-1 to TRBJ2-5, with 7 bases that match TRBD2. The CDR3 contains 16 residues. Per germline, CDR1 LGHDT and CDR2 YNNKEL (reference sequence). J was trimmed by 1 base and V by 0 bases; bases with no gene match: 5. DNA of the CDR3: TGTGCCAGCAGCCAAGAATGGCGGGGGACCCAAGAGACCCAGTACTTC. Protein sequence: CASSQEWRGTQETQYF.

This clonotype was seen ten or more times. This chain connects TRBV11-2 to TRBJ2-2, with a tentative D call TRBD1 (5 bases). Trimming pared 1 base from V and 8 bases from J, leaving 8 bases between. This CDR3 region has 13 residues. Per germline, CDR1 SGHAT and CDR2 FQNNGV. The CDR3 is CASSLGGLGELFF. The CDR3 DNA reads TGTGCCAGCAGCTTAGGGGGCCTGGGGGAGCTGTTTTTT.

This clonotype was found a few times. This chain joins TRBV5-4 and TRBJ1-1, with 7 bases that match TRBD1. V trimming: 0 bases; J trimming: 4 bases; junction bases outside the gene matches: 3. CDR3 size: 14 residues. Germline values: CDR1 SGHNT, CDR2 YYREEE (reference sequence). The CDR3 spells CASSLERQGTEAFF. CDR3 nucleotides: TGTGCCAGCAGCTTGGAACGACAGGGCACTGAAGCTTTCTTT.

This clonotype was observed at least ten times. This chain links TRBV11-2 with TRBJ1-1; maybe TRBD1 (5 bases). V dropped 5 bases and J dropped 3 bases, with 16 bases sitting between them. Germline V gene lookup returns CDR1 SGHAT and CDR2 FQNNGV. The CDR3 length is 15 residues. The chain's CDR3 is CASSPWTPGDTEAFF. The CDR3 DNA follows: TGTGCCAGCAGCCCATGGACCCCGGGGGACACTGAAGCTTTCTTT.

This clonotype was detected many times. The chain joins TRBV5-4 to TRBJ2-1; D is unresolved. Germline lookup yields CDR1 SGHNT and CDR2 YYREEE (reference sequence). V dropped 4 bases and J dropped 6 bases, with 8 bases sitting between them. This CDR3 has 12 amino acids. The CDR3 protein is CASSLRPNEQFF. CDR3 DNA sequence: TGTGCCAGCAGCCTGAGACCCAATGAGCAGTTCTTC.

This clonotype was seen only a few times. J is TRBJ2-7 and V is TRBV6-2 or TRBV6-3; D is perhaps TRBD1 (6 bases). V was trimmed by 6 bases and J by 5 bases, leaving 17 bases between them. The CDR3 runs to 14 residues. Germline assignment: CDR1 MNHEY and CDR2 SVGEGT. CDR3 amino acids: CASRPGDQRHEQYF. The CDR3 nucleotides read TGTGCCAGCAGACCAGGGGATCAGAGGCACGAGCAGTACTTC.

The chain carries TRBV7-3 and TRBJ2-6; possibly TRBD2 for D (5 bases). Germline CDR1 and CDR2: SGHTA and FQGTGA. V was clipped by 0 bases and J by 2 bases, with 5 bases between them. This CDR3 is 15 amino acids long. As DNA, the CDR3 is TGTGCCAGCAGCTTAACCGGGACTGGGGCCAACGTCCTGACTTTC. The encoded protein is CASSLTGTGANVLTF. Complete variable domain (other parts from reference TRBV7-3 and TRBJ2-6): GAGVSQTPSNKVTEKGKYVELRCDPISGHTALYWYRQSLGQGPEFLIYFQGTGAADDSGLPNDRFFAVRPEGSVSTLKIQRTERGDSAVYLCASSLTGTGANVLTFGAGSRLTVL.

The gene calls are TRBV5-1 and TRBJ2-4; D could derive from TRBD1 or TRBD2 (5 bases each). V lost 4 bases and J 3 bases, leaving 17 bases between the germline ends. Per the germline V gene, CDR1 is SGHRS and CDR2 is YFSETQ. This CDR3 has 16 residues. The CDR3 DNA follows: TGCGCCAGCAGCAATGGACGGCCTGGGGGCAAAAACATTCAGTACTTC. Translation: CASSNGRPGGKNIQYF.

This clonotype has a handful of counts. The chain has TRBV7-9 and TRBJ2-5, with 12 positions matching TRBD2. The CDR3 runs 17 residues. Per germline, CDR1 SEHNR and CDR2 FQNEAQ (reference sequence). V gave up 1 base and J gave up 4 bases; unmatched junction bases: 7. The CDR3 here is CASSLVPRTSGVETQYF. The CDR3 DNA is TGTGCCAGCAGCTTAGTCCCTCGGACTAGCGGGGTAGAGACCCAGTACTTC.

This clonotype was detected ten times or more. This sequence joins TRBV29-1 and TRBJ2-3; D gene uncertain. The germline V gene encodes CDR1 SQVTM and CDR2 ANQGSEA. The CDR3 is 13 residues long. With 1 base removed from V and 8 bases from J, the gap between germline ends came to 13 bases. This CDR3 reads CSVEGGVGATQYF. The CDR3 bases are TGCAGCGTTGAAGGGGGTGTCGGCGCTACGCAGTATTTT.

This rearrangement joins TRBV30 to TRBJ2-1, with 8 nucleotides matching TRBD1. The germline V gene has CDR1 GTSNPN and CDR2 SVGIG (reference sequence). This CDR3 has 14 residues. V was pared by 5 bases and J by 7 bases, with 10 bases of the junction left unmatched. The CDR3 DNA reads as TGTGCCTGGCTCCCTCGGGACAGGACTAATGAGCAGTTCTTC. The encoded protein is CAWLPRDRTNEQFF.

There are a few counts of this clonotype. The rearrangement uses TRBV12-3 or TRBV12-4 and TRBJ1-1; no definite D call. The CDR3 contains 15 residues. Deletions cut 6 bases from V and 1 base from J, with 15 bases between. This chain's CDR3 is CASSTRRGSNTEAFF. CDR3 sequence (DNA): TGTGCCAGCAGCACTCGAAGAGGATCGAACACTGAAGCTTTCTTT.

This clonotype occurred a few times. This rearrangement joins TRBV12-3 or TRBV12-4 to TRBJ2-7; 9 bases line up with TRBD2. After removal of 4 bases from V and 7 bases from J, the junction contained 8 bases not matched to a gene. The CDR3 loop spans 14 amino acids. The CDR3 region is CASSSSGILGEQYF. CDR3 sequence (DNA): TGTGCCAGCAGTTCTAGCGGGATCCTGGGGGAGCAGTACTTC.

This clonotype appeared a few times. The chain is built from TRBV20-1 and TRBJ2-3; 15 bases are shared with TRBD2. Germline CDR1 is DFQATT and CDR2 is SNEGSKA (reference sequence). V was pared by 6 bases and J by 2 bases, with 6 bases of the junction left unmatched. The CDR3 length is 16 residues. CDR3 in amino acids: CSATGTSGGFTDTQYF. Written as DNA, the CDR3 is TGCAGTGCCACCGGGACTAGCGGGGGGTTCACAGATACGCAGTATTTT.